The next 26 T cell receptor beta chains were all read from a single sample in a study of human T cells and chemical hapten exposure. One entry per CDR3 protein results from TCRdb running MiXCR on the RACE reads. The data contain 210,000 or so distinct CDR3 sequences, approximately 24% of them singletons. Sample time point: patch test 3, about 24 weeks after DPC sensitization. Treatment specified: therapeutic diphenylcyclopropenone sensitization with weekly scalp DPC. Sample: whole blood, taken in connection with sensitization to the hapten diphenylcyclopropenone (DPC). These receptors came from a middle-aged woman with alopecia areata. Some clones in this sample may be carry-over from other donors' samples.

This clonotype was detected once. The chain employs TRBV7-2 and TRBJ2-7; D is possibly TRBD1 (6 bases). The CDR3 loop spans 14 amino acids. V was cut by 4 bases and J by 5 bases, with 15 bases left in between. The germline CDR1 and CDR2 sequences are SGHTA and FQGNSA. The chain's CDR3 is CASSWWTVADEQYF. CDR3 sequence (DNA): TGTGCCAGCAGCTGGTGGACAGTAGCCGACGAGCAGTACTTC.

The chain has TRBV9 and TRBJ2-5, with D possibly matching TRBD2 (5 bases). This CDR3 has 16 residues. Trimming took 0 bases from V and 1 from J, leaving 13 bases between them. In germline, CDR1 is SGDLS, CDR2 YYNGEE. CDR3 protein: CASSVGTRPLQETQYF. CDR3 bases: TGTGCCAGCAGCGTAGGGACTCGGCCCCTCCAAGAGACCCAGTACTTC.

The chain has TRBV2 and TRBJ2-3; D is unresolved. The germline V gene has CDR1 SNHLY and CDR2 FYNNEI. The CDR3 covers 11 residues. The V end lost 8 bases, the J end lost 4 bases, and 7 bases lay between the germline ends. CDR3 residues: CASSQADTQYF. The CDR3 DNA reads TGTGCCAGCTCCCAAGCAGATACGCAGTATTTT.

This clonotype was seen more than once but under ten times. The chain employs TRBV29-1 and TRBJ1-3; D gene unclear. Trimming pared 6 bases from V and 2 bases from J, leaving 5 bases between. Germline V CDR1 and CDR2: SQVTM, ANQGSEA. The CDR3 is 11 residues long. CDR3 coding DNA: TGCAGCGTCCGACCTGGAAACACCATATATTTT. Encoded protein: CSVRPGNTIYF.

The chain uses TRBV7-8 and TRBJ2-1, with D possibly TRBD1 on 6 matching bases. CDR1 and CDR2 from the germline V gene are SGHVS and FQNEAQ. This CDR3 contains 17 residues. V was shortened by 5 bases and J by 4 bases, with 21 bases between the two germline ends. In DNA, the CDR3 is TGTGCCAGCAGCCCCAGGGGATTAGTACCCCGATACAATGAGCAGTTCTTC. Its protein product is CASSPRGLVPRYNEQFF.

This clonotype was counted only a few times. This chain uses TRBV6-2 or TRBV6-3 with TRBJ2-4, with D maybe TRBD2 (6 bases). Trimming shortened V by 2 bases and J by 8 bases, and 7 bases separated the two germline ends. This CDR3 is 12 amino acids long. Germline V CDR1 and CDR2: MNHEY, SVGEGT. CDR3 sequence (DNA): TGTGCCAGCAGTTACAGGAGGGACATTCAGTACTTC. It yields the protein CASSYRRDIQYF.

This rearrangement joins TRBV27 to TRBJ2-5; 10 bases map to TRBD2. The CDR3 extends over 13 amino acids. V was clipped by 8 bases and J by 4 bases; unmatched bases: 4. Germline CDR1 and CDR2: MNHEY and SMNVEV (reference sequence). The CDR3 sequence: CASAGLARETQYF. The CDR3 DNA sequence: TGTGCCAGCGCGGGACTAGCGAGAGAGACCCAGTACTTC.

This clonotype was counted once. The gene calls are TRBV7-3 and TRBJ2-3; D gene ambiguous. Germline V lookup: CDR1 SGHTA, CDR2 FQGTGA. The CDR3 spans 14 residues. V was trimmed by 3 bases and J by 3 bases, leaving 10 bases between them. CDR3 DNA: TGTGCCAGCAGCTTGGGCCCTACGACAGATACGCAGTATTTT. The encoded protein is CASSLGPTTDTQYF.

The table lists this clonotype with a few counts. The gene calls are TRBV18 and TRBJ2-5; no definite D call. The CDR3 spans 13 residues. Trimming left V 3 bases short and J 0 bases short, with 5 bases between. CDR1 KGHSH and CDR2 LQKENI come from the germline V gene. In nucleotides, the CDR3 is TGTGCCAGCTCACCCGGCCACCAAGAGACCCAGTACTTC. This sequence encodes CASSPGHQETQYF.

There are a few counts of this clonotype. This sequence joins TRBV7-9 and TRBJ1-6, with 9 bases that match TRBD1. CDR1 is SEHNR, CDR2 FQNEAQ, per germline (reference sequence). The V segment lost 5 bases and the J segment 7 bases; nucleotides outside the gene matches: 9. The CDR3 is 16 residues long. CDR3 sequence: CASSPSTGGRNSPLHF. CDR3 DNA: TGTGCCAGCAGCCCTTCGACAGGGGGTCGCAATTCACCCCTCCACTTT.

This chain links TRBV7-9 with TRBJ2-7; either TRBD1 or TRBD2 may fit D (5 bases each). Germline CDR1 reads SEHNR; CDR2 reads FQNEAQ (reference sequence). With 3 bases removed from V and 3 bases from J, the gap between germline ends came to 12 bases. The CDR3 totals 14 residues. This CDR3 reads CASSFGAPLYEQYF. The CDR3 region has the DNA TGTGCCAGCAGCTTCGGGGCACCCCTCTACGAGCAGTACTTC. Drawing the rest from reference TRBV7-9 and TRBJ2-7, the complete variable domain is DTGVSQNPRHKITKRGQNVTFRCDPISEHNRLYWYRQTLGQGPEFLTYFQNEAQLEKSRLLSDRFSAERPKGSFSTLEIQRTEQGDSAMYLCASSFGAPLYEQYFGPGTRLTVT.

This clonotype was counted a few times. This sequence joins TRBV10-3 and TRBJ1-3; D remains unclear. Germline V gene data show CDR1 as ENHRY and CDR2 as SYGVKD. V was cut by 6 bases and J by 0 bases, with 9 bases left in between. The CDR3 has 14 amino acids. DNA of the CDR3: TGTGCCATCAGCTCAGACTCCTCTGGAAACACCATATATTTT. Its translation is CAISSDSSGNTIYF.

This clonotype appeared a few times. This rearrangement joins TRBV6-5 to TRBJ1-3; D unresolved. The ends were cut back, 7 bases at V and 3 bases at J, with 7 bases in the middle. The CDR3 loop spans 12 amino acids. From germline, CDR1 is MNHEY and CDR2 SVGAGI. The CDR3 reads CASTNGGNTIYF. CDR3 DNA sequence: TGTGCCAGCACCAACGGTGGAAACACCATATATTTT.

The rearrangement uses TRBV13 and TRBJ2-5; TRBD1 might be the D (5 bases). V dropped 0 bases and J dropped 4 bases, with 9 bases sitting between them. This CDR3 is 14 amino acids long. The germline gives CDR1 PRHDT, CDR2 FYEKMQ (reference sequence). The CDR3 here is CASSLGSQGETQYF. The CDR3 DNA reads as TGTGCCAGCAGCTTAGGCTCCCAGGGAGAGACCCAGTACTTC.

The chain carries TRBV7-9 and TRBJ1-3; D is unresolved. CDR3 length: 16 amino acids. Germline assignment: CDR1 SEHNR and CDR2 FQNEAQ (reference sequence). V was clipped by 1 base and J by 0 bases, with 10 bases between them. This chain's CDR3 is CASSLDVRISGNTIYF. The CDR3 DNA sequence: TGTGCCAGCAGCTTAGATGTTAGAATCTCTGGAAACACCATATATTTT.

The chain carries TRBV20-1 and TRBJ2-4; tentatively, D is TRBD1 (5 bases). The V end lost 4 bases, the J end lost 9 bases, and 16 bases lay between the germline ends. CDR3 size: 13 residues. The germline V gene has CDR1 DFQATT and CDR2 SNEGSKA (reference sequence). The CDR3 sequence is CSATRTQQGIQYF. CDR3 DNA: TGCAGTGCTACAAGGACCCAGCAGGGCATTCAGTACTTC.

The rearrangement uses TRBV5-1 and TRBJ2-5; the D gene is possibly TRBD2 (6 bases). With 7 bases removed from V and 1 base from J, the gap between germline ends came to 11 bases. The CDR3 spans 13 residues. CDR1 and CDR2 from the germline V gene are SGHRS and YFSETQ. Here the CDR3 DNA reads TGCGCCAGCGGGGAGGACGGCCAAGAGACCCAGTACTTC. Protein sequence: CASGEDGQETQYF. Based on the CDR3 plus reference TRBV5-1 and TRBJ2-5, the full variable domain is KAGVTQTPRYLIKTRGQQVTLSCSPISGHRSVSWYQQTPGQGLQFLFEYFSETQRNKGNFPGRFSGRQFSNSRSEMNVSTLELGDSALYLCASGEDGQETQYFGPGTRLLVL.

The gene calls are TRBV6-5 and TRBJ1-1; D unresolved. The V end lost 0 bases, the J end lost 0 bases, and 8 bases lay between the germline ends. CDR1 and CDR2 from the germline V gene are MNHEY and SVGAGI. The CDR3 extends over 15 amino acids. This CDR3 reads CASSYSRLMNTEAFF. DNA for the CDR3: TGTGCCAGCAGTTACTCGCGGCTCATGAACACTGAAGCTTTCTTT.

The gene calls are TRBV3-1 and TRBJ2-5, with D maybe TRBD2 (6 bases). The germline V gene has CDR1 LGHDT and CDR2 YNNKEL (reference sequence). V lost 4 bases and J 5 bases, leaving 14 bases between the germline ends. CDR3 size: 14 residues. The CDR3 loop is CASSPITSRETQYF. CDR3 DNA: TGTGCCAGCAGCCCCATAACTAGCCGCGAGACCCAGTACTTC.

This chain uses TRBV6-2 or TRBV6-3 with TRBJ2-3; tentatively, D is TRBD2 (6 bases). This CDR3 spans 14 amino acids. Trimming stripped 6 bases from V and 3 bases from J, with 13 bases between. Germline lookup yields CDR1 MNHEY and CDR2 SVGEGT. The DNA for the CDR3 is TGTGCCAGCAGGCGACTAGTTACTACAGATACGCAGTATTTT. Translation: CASRRLVTTDTQYF.

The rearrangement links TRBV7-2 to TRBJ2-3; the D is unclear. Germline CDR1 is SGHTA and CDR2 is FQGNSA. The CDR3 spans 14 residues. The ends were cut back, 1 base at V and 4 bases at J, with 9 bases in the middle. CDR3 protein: CASSLVSPSDTQYF. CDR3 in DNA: TGTGCCAGCAGCTTAGTATCCCCCTCAGATACGCAGTATTTT.

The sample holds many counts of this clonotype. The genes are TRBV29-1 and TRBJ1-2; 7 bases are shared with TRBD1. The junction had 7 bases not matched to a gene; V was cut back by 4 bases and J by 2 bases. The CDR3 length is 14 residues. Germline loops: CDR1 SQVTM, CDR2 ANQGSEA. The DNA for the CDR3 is TGCAGCGTTGGGGAGGGGGCACGAAACTATGGCTACACCTTC. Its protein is CSVGEGARNYGYTF.

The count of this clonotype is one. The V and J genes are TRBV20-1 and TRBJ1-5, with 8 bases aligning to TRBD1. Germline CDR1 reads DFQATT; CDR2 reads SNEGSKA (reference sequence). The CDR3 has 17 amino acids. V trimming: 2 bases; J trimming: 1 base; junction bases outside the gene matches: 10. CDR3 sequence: CSARSPGQGLSNQPQHF. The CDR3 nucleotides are TGCAGTGCTAGATCCCCAGGACAGGGCTTAAGCAATCAGCCCCAGCATTTT.

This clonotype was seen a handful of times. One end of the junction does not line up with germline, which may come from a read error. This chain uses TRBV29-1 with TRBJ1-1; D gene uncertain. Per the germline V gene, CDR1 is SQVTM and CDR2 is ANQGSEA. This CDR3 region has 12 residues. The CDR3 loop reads CSVLSPRVGAFF. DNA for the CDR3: TGCAGCGTCCTCTCCCCCCGGGTAGGAGCTTTCTTC.

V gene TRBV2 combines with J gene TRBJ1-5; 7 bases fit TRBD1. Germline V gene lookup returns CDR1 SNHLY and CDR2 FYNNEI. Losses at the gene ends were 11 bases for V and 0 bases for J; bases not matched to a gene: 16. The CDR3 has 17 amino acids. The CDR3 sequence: CACTGTEVGYSNQPQHF. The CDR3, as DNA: TGTGCCTGCACCGGGACAGAAGTGGGGTATAGCAATCAGCCCCAGCATTTT.

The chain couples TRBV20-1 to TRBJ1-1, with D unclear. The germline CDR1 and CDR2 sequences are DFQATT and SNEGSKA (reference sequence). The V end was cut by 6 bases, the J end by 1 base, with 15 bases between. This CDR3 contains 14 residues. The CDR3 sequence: CSAPDWATNTEAFF. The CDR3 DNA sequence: TGCAGTGCCCCCGATTGGGCGACGAACACTGAAGCTTTCTTT.